This T cell receptor (beta chain) was captured in a study of blood T cell repertoires in COVID-19. As for the study in general: Material from acute and convalescent COVID-19 was sourced from the United States, Italy and Spain. The analysed material was cDNA or gDNA that came from T cells, B-cell-depleted T cells, or PBMCs.

Measured with immunoSEQ multiplex PCR; TCRdb has only the in-frame clones, and not every one. Among about 290,000 clones listed, about nine tenths were seen once. This CDR3 is 14 amino acids long. Germline V CDR1 and CDR2: MNHEY, SMNVEV (reference sequence). The germline V and J ends were trimmed by 7 bases and 5 bases, with 17 bases remaining between them. This clone was recorded only once. The TCR originated in a woman aged 40 to 50 who had recovered from COVID-19. This chain uses TRBV27 with TRBJ1-1; TRBD1 is a possible D gene (6 bases). The sample comprised peripheral blood. The CDR3 reads CASTPPGGRTEAFF. For the CDR3, the DNA is TGTGCCAGCACTCCACCGGGGGGGCGGACTGAAGCTTTCTTT.